The 7 T cell receptor beta chains in this list originate from one sample, sequenced in a study of HIV-infected patients and healthy controls. Around 450 ng RNA was reverse transcribed with alpha and beta constant-region primers. Each of the alpha and beta chains got its own library through chain-specific third strand synthesis with indices. One entry per CDR3 protein results from TCRdb running MiXCR on the 5' RACE reads. Here the sample spans around 11,000 distinct CDR3 sequences, almost 6% being singletons. Antiretroviral therapy had run roughly three months, about 14 weeks, before follow-up blood collection. No cell fractionation was done, so the repertoire covers all unsorted peripheral blood T cells. The material sequenced was blood, taken during antiretroviral therapy. These receptors all stem from an adult with HIV infection. The donor label of this sample is uncertain.

In this sample, this clonotype turned up many times. V is TRBV2 and J is TRBJ1-5; D is uncertain. This CDR3 has 15 residues. Germline loops: CDR1 SNHLY, CDR2 FYNNEI. The V and J ends lost 4 bases and 2 bases respectively, with 12 bases between them. CDR3 nucleotides: TGTGCCAGCAGTGGGTCCCGGCTGGGCAATCAGCCCCAGCATTTT. Amino acids: CASSGSRLGNQPQHF. Full variable domain (rest looked up from reference TRBV2 and TRBJ1-5): EPEVTQTPSHQVTQMGQEVILRCVPISNHLYFYWYRQILGQKVEFLVSFYNNEISEKSEIFDDQFSVERPDGSNFTLKIRSTKLEDSAMYFCASSGSRLGNQPQHFGDGTRLSIL.

This clonotype was counted at least ten times. The chain employs TRBV19 and TRBJ2-5, with D maybe TRBD2 (6 bases). CDR3 size: 16 residues. CDR1 is LNHDA, CDR2 SQIVND, per germline (reference sequence). Deletions cut 9 bases from V and 1 base from J, with 21 bases between. CDR3 amino acids: CASKPQWRDPQETQYF. DNA of the CDR3: TGTGCCAGCAAACCCCAATGGAGGGACCCCCAAGAGACCCAGTACTTC.

This clonotype appeared many times. The chain joins TRBV11-1 to TRBJ1-1; 7 bases match TRBD1. The CDR3 has 14 amino acids. Germline V CDR1 and CDR2: SGHAT, FQDESV (reference sequence). The J segment lost 1 base and the V segment lost 5 bases, leaving 4 bases of the junction unmatched. As DNA, the CDR3 is TGTGCCAGCAGCGGTAGGGGGCCGAACACTGAAGCTTTCTTT. Its protein is CASSGRGPNTEAFF.

In this sample, this clonotype turned up many times. The chain couples TRBV15 to TRBJ2-3, with D tentatively TRBD1 (5 bases). The germline CDR1 and CDR2 sequences are LNHNV and YYDKDF (reference sequence). The CDR3 runs 12 residues. Trimming removed 8 bases at V and 6 bases at J, with 12 bases between. The CDR3: CATGLHRDTQYF. In DNA form, the CDR3 reads TGTGCCACCGGTCTGCACAGGGATACGCAGTATTTT.

This clonotype has a count of ten or more. The CDR3 DNA is TGTGCCATCAGTGAGGATCCGGCTGGGGCCAACGTCCTGACTTTC. It specifies CAISEDPAGANVLTF. The chain joins TRBV10-3 to TRBJ2-6; no firm D call. Looked up from germline, CDR1 is ENHRY and CDR2 is SYGVKD. The CDR3 is 15 amino acids. Trimming cost V 2 bases and J 2 bases, with 7 bases left between them.

This clonotype was found many times. The rearrangement uses TRBV11-3 and TRBJ1-2; D unclear. Trimming left V 5 bases short and J 0 bases short, with 7 bases between. Germline V gene data show CDR1 as SGHNT and CDR2 as YENEEA. The CDR3 has 13 residues. The CDR3 spells CASSKIPNYGYTF. DNA for the CDR3: TGTGCCAGCAGCAAGATCCCTAACTATGGCTACACCTTC.

At least ten counts were recorded for this clonotype. CDR3 DNA: TGTGCCAGCAGCTTGCTCCGGGACACCCAAAGCAATCAGCCCCAGCATTTT. Protein sequence: CASSLLRDTQSNQPQHF. The chain employs TRBV5-6 and TRBJ1-5; possibly TRBD1 for D (6 bases). With 1 base removed from V and 1 base from J, the gap between germline ends came to 15 bases. Germline values: CDR1 SGHDT, CDR2 YYEEEE. The CDR3 covers 17 residues.